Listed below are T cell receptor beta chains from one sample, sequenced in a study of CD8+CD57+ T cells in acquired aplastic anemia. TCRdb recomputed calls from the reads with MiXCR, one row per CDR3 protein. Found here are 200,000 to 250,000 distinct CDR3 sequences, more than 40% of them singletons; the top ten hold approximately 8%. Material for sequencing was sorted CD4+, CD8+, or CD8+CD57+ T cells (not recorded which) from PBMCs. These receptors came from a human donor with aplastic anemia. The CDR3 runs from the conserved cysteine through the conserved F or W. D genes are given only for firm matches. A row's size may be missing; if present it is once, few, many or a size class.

cdr3_aa: CSARDLASGRKETQYF; cdr3_nt: TGCAGTGCTAGGGATCTAGCCTCGGGACGGAAAGAGACCCAGTACTTC; v_call: TRBV20-1; d_call: -; j_call: TRBJ2-5; clone_size: -
cdr3_aa: CAWSVGGPTEAFF; cdr3_nt: TGTGCCTGGAGTGTAGGGGGACCCACTGAAGCTTTCTTT; v_call: TRBV30; d_call: -; j_call: TRBJ1-1; clone_size: -
cdr3_aa: CSAILRLHSYNEQFF; cdr3_nt: TGCAGTGCTATCCTCAGACTGCACTCCTACAATGAGCAGTTCTTC; v_call: TRBV20-1; d_call: -; j_call: TRBJ2-1; clone_size: many
cdr3_aa: CASSDWGAYEQYF; cdr3_nt: TGCGCCAGCAGTGATTGGGGGGCCTACGAGCAGTACTTC; v_call: TRBV10-1; d_call: -; j_call: TRBJ2-7; clone_size: few
cdr3_aa: CASRGTSGGVGEQYF; cdr3_nt: TGTGCCAGCCGCGGGACTAGCGGGGGGGTGGGCGAGCAGTACTTC; v_call: TRBV4-2; d_call: TRBD2; j_call: TRBJ2-7; clone_size: -
cdr3_aa: CASRQGMNTEAFF; cdr3_nt: TGTGCCAGCAGACAGGGAATGAACACTGAAGCTTTCTTT; v_call: TRBV2; d_call: -; j_call: TRBJ1-1; clone_size: -
cdr3_aa: CASSLAGAPTDTQYF; cdr3_nt: TGTGCCAGCAGTCTAGCGGGGGCCCCCACAGATACGCAGTATTTT; v_call: TRBV2; d_call: TRBD2; j_call: TRBJ2-3; clone_size: -
cdr3_aa: CASSLSEGTGQETQYF; cdr3_nt: TGTGCCAGCAGCTTGTCGGAGGGGACAGGTCAAGAGACCCAGTACTTC; v_call: TRBV5-4; d_call: TRBD1; j_call: TRBJ2-5; clone_size: once
cdr3_aa: CASRDPFGRTSSYTF; cdr3_nt: TGTGCCAGCAGAGACCCATTTGGCCGCACCTCAAGCTACACCTTC; v_call: TRBV6-2/TRBV6-3; d_call: -; j_call: TRBJ1-2; clone_size: few
cdr3_aa: CASRLDRGRNTEAFF; cdr3_nt: TGTGCCAGCAGACTCGACAGGGGGAGGAACACTGAAGCTTTCTTT; v_call: TRBV12-3/TRBV12-4; d_call: TRBD1; j_call: TRBJ1-1; clone_size: many
cdr3_aa: CSARGMFGNQPQHF; cdr3_nt: TGCAGTGCCCGGGGGATGTTTGGCAATCAGCCCCAGCATTTT; v_call: TRBV20-1; d_call: -; j_call: TRBJ1-5; clone_size: many
cdr3_aa: CASSEVGPYNEQFF; cdr3_nt: TGTGCCAGCAGTGAAGTCGGCCCCTACAATGAGCAGTTCTTC; v_call: TRBV2; d_call: -; j_call: TRBJ2-1; clone_size: -
cdr3_aa: CASSSNQGGTGYSGANVLTF; cdr3_nt: TGTGCCAGCAGCTCGAACCAGGGAGGGACAGGGTACTCTGGGGCCAACGTCCTGACTTTC; v_call: TRBV7-9; d_call: TRBD1; j_call: TRBJ2-6; clone_size: -
cdr3_aa: CASSQDLVPDTQYF; cdr3_nt: TGCGCCAGCAGCCAAGATTTAGTCCCAGATACGCAGTATTTT; v_call: TRBV4-1; d_call: -; j_call: TRBJ2-3; clone_size: many
cdr3_aa: CASSGGSSNQPQHF; cdr3_nt: TGTGCCAGCAGTGGTGGGAGTAGCAATCAGCCCCAGCATTTT; v_call: TRBV2; d_call: -; j_call: TRBJ1-5; clone_size: -
cdr3_aa: CASSFRGRVTDTQYF; cdr3_nt: TGTGCCAGCAGCTTCAGGGGGCGGGTCACAGATACGCAGTATTTT; v_call: TRBV11-2; d_call: TRBD1; j_call: TRBJ2-3; clone_size: many
cdr3_aa: CASSGTSGHNEQFF; cdr3_nt: TGTGCCAGCAGTGGGACTAGCGGACACAATGAGCAGTTCTTC; v_call: TRBV28; d_call: TRBD2; j_call: TRBJ2-1; clone_size: -
cdr3_aa: CASISLATEAFF; cdr3_nt: TGTGCCAGCATTTCCCTGGCCACTGAAGCTTTCTTT; v_call: TRBV6-5; d_call: -; j_call: TRBJ1-1; clone_size: many
cdr3_aa: CSVEEGTGDYGYTF; cdr3_nt: TGCAGCGTTGAAGAGGGGACAGGGGACTATGGCTACACCTTC; v_call: TRBV29-1; d_call: TRBD1; j_call: TRBJ1-2; clone_size: many
cdr3_aa: CASRAGAYTF; cdr3_nt: TGCGCCAGCAGGGCGGGAGCCTACACCTTC; v_call: TRBV5-1; d_call: -; j_call: TRBJ1-2; clone_size: few
cdr3_aa: CASSYSGEQFF; cdr3_nt: TGTGCCAGCAGTTACTCCGGGGAGCAGTTCTTC; v_call: TRBV6-5; d_call: -; j_call: TRBJ2-1; clone_size: -
cdr3_aa: CASSLPDRDSGAIGSPLHF; cdr3_nt: TGTGCCAGCAGTCTCCCGGATCGGGACAGTGGGGCAATCGGTTCACCCCTCCACTTT; v_call: TRBV7-3; d_call: TRBD1; j_call: TRBJ1-6; clone_size: many
cdr3_aa: CATSDAGQYDQPQHF; cdr3_nt: TGTGCCACCAGTGACGCGGGACAGTACGATCAGCCCCAGCATTTT; v_call: TRBV24-1; d_call: TRBD1; j_call: TRBJ1-5; clone_size: many
cdr3_aa: CACSGVTSSGANVLTF; cdr3_nt: TGTGCCTGTAGCGGGGTGACCAGCTCTGGGGCCAACGTCCTGACTTTC; v_call: TRBV30; d_call: TRBD2; j_call: TRBJ2-6; clone_size: -
cdr3_aa: CSVEIFGEQYF; cdr3_nt: TGCAGCGTTGAGATCTTCGGCGAGCAGTACTTC; v_call: TRBV29-1; d_call: -; j_call: TRBJ2-7; clone_size: few
cdr3_aa: CATSDLPDGTSEDTQYF; cdr3_nt: TGTGCCACCAGTGATTTGCCCGATGGGACTTCAGAGGATACGCAGTATTTT; v_call: TRBV24-1; d_call: -; j_call: TRBJ2-3; clone_size: many
cdr3_aa: CASSITGLIRSYTF; cdr3_nt: TGCGCCAGCAGCATTACCGGGCTAATTAGGAGCTACACCTTC; v_call: TRBV5-1; d_call: -; j_call: TRBJ1-2; clone_size: many
cdr3_aa: CSATGTGRDGQYF; cdr3_nt: TGCAGTGCTACCGGGACAGGAAGAGACGGCCAGTACTTC; v_call: TRBV20-1; d_call: TRBD1; j_call: TRBJ2-5; clone_size: many
cdr3_aa: CASSPSLTF; cdr3_nt: TGTGCCAGCAGCCCGTCACTGACTTTC; v_call: TRBV7-8; d_call: -; j_call: TRBJ2-6; clone_size: -
cdr3_aa: CASSSGRGQNTEAFF; cdr3_nt: TGTGCCAGCAGCTCAGGGAGGGGCCAGAACACTGAAGCTTTCTTT; v_call: TRBV9; d_call: -; j_call: TRBJ1-1; clone_size: many
cdr3_aa: CASSLGQGAYTEAFF; cdr3_nt: TGTGCCAGCAGCCTAGGACAGGGGGCGTACACTGAAGCTTTCTTT; v_call: TRBV7-9; d_call: TRBD1; j_call: TRBJ1-1; clone_size: -
cdr3_aa: CASSFGTGDLGTDTQYF; cdr3_nt: TGTGCCAGCAGCTTTGGGACAGGGGACTTGGGCACAGATACGCAGTATTTT; v_call: TRBV7-2; d_call: TRBD1; j_call: TRBJ2-3; clone_size: -
cdr3_aa: CASSELESADTQYF; cdr3_nt: TGTGCCAGCAGTGAGCTAGAATCTGCAGATACGCAGTATTTT; v_call: TRBV25-1; d_call: -; j_call: TRBJ2-3; clone_size: -
cdr3_aa: CASSRGQGSLSNQPQHF; cdr3_nt: TGTGCCAGCAGCCGCGGACAGGGCTCCCTTAGCAATCAGCCCCAGCATTTT; v_call: TRBV6-2/TRBV6-3; d_call: TRBD1; j_call: TRBJ1-5; clone_size: -
cdr3_aa: CASSIDRTSYEQYF; cdr3_nt: TGTGCCAGTAGTATAGACCGGACCTCCTACGAGCAGTACTTC; v_call: TRBV19; d_call: -; j_call: TRBJ2-7; clone_size: many
cdr3_aa: CASSLPQRYNEQFF; cdr3_nt: TGTGCCAGCAGCTTACCCCAGAGGTACAATGAGCAGTTCTTC; v_call: TRBV7-9; d_call: -; j_call: TRBJ2-1; clone_size: many
cdr3_aa: CSARSTGTVADYTF; cdr3_nt: TGCAGTGCTAGATCGACCGGGACAGTGGCGGACTACACCTTC; v_call: TRBV20-1; d_call: TRBD1; j_call: TRBJ1-2; clone_size: -
cdr3_aa: CASQDRGQGVYEQYF; cdr3_nt: TGTGCCAGCCAGGACAGGGGGCAGGGTGTGTACGAGCAGTACTTC; v_call: TRBV10-3; d_call: TRBD1; j_call: TRBJ2-7; clone_size: -
cdr3_aa: CAISERGNTDTQYF; cdr3_nt: TGTGCCATCAGTGAGCGGGGGAACACAGATACGCAGTATTTT; v_call: TRBV10-3; d_call: -; j_call: TRBJ2-3; clone_size: -
cdr3_aa: CASSPGNRVEQYF; cdr3_nt: TGTGCCAGCAGCCCTGGAAACCGGGTCGAGCAGTACTTC; v_call: TRBV3-1; d_call: -; j_call: TRBJ2-7; clone_size: -
cdr3_aa: CSVDRGLGYTF; cdr3_nt: TGCAGCGTTGACCGCGGGCTGGGGTACACCTTC; v_call: TRBV29-1; d_call: -; j_call: TRBJ1-2; clone_size: -
cdr3_aa: CASSDLLDSGRSETQYF; cdr3_nt: TGTGCCAGCAGTGACTTGTTGGACAGCGGGAGGTCAGAGACCCAGTACTTC; v_call: TRBV2; d_call: TRBD2; j_call: TRBJ2-5; clone_size: many
cdr3_aa: CASSLRTQNLNYEQYF; cdr3_nt: TGTGCCAGCAGCTTAAGAACACAGAACTTAAACTACGAGCAGTACTTC; v_call: TRBV7-3; d_call: -; j_call: TRBJ2-7; clone_size: -
cdr3_aa: CASSLGAWGPYF; cdr3_nt: TGTGCCAGCAGCTTAGGGGCTTGGGGCCCGTACTTC; v_call: TRBV11-2; d_call: -; j_call: TRBJ2-7; clone_size: many
cdr3_aa: CASSVGLQDSSYEQYF; cdr3_nt: TGTGCCAGTAGTGTGGGCTTACAGGACAGCTCCTACGAGCAGTACTTC; v_call: TRBV19; d_call: -; j_call: TRBJ2-7; clone_size: -
cdr3_aa: CASSLDSKYEQYF; cdr3_nt: TGCGCCAGCAGCTTGGACAGTAAATACGAGCAGTACTTC; v_call: TRBV5-1; d_call: -; j_call: TRBJ2-7; clone_size: -
cdr3_aa: CASKGREDNSPLRF; cdr3_nt: TGTGCCAGTAAAGGACGTGAAGATAATTCACCCCTCCGCTTT; v_call: TRBV19; d_call: -; j_call: TRBJ1-6; clone_size: -
cdr3_aa: CASSGSGANVLTF; cdr3_nt: TGTGCCAGCTCGGGTTCTGGGGCCAACGTCCTGACTTTC; v_call: TRBV27; d_call: -; j_call: TRBJ2-6; clone_size: -